This T cell receptor beta chain was retrieved from a study of cytomegalovirus exposure and HLA in healthy donors. General study findings and limits: When a later analysis compared HLA-associated TCR beta chains with equally common others, the HLA-associated chains turned out to be more clonally expanded and to have lower generation probabilities.

The V and J ends lost 5 bases and 1 base, in that order; junction bases with no gene match: 6. Germline-derived CDR1 and CDR2 are MNHEY and SMNVEV (reference sequence). The CDR3 is made up of 15 amino acids. As for this clone: Its antigen is not known.

It was with 60 Vbeta and 13 Jbeta primers that the PCR ran. Sequencing was performed with immunoSEQ multiplex PCR; in TCRdb, only in-frame clones are kept and a portion is missing. This table has roughly 140,000 clones, around 66% appearing once. V usage is TRBV27 and J usage is TRBJ2-7; 9 bases line up with TRBD1. The material sequenced was PBMCs. The sequence derives from a woman aged 25-40 years in good health and CMV-seropositive. As DNA, the CDR3 is TGTGCCAGCAGTCCGATAGACAGGGGGTCCTACGAGCAGTACTTC. Its translation: CASSPIDRGSYEQYF.